This is a list of T cell receptor beta chains from one sample in a study of blood T cells in healthy people across ages. TCRdb called the 5' RACE reads again in MiXCR, with one record for every CDR3 protein. The sample has 1.5 million or so distinct CDR3 sequences, 42% seen once. The sequenced sample consisted of blood. The receptors derive from a woman aged 18-29 years in good health. Each CDR3 is given with its conserved first and last residue. The D gene is left open where the match is weak. Some rows have no size entry. The others give once, few or many, or a class for an expanded clone.

cdr3_aa	cdr3_nt	cdr3_length	j_call	v_call	clone_size	d_call
CASTRTGGADLAEAFF	TGCGCCAGCACCCGGACAGGGGGCGCGGATTTAGCTGAAGCTTTCTTT	16	TRBJ1-1	TRBV5-1	few	TRBD1
CASIWRGGETQYF	TGTGCCAGCATCTGGCGAGGAGGAGAGACCCAGTACTTC	13	TRBJ2-5	TRBV5-6	-	-
CASSYASGRNNEQYF	TGTGCCAGCAGTTACGCTAGCGGGAGGAATAATGAGCAGTACTTC	15	TRBJ2-7	TRBV6-5	-	TRBD2
CAIADPRQGPDTQYF	TGTGCCATCGCCGATCCCCGACAGGGCCCAGATACGCAGTATTTT	15	TRBJ2-3	TRBV10-3	-	TRBD1
CASSNRGTRILDTQYF	TGTGCCAGCAGTAACCGCGGGACCAGAATATTAGATACGCAGTATTTT	16	TRBJ2-3	TRBV27	-	-
CAISESRQRTYEQYF	TGTGCCATCAGTGAGTCGAGACAGAGGACCTACGAGCAGTACTTC	15	TRBJ2-7	TRBV10-3	-	-
CAWTGNQETQYF	TGTGCCTGGACAGGGAACCAAGAGACCCAGTACTTC	12	TRBJ2-5	TRBV30	-	-
CASSQAGQGPKGQFF	TGCGCCAGCAGCCAGGCGGGACAGGGGCCTAAAGGGCAGTTCTTC	15	TRBJ2-1	TRBV4-1	-	TRBD1
CASEVSGDSNYGYTF	TGTGCCAGCGAAGTCTCCGGGGACAGTAACTATGGCTACACCTTC	15	TRBJ1-2	TRBV21-1	-	-
CASRTSGSSYNEQFF	TGTGCCAGCAGGACTAGCGGGAGCTCCTACAATGAGCAGTTCTTC	15	TRBJ2-1	TRBV6-1	many	TRBD2
CASSFPGDRGRTEAFF	TGTGCCAGCAGTTTCCCCGGGGACAGGGGGCGGACTGAAGCTTTCTTT	16	TRBJ1-1	TRBV6-2/TRBV6-3	few	TRBD1
CSARAEMIDRGSSGANVLTF	TGCAGTGCTAGAGCCGAGATGATCGACAGGGGCAGCTCTGGGGCCAACGTCCTGACTTTC	20	TRBJ2-6	TRBV20-1	few	TRBD1
CASSQDTSSPETQFF	TGTGCCAGCAGCCAAGATACTTCCAGTCCAGAGACCCAGTTCTTC	15	TRBJ2-1	TRBV3-1	-	-
CSVEGASSISEQFF	TGCAGCGTTGAAGGAGCTAGCTCAATAAGTGAGCAGTTCTTC	14	TRBJ2-1	TRBV29-1	few	-
CASREQVSTGELFF	TGTGCCAGCCGCGAGCAAGTTAGTACCGGGGAGCTGTTTTTT	14	TRBJ2-2	TRBV6-5	-	-
CASSPPGSEQYF	TGTGCCAGCAGTCCTCCCGGAAGCGAGCAGTACTTC	12	TRBJ2-7	TRBV27	-	-
CSARDVSGRGVSYGTDTQYF	TGCAGTGCTAGAGATGTGAGCGGAAGGGGGGTAAGCTATGGCACAGATACGCAGTATTTT	20	TRBJ2-3	TRBV20-1	few	-